This T cell receptor beta chain was observed in a study of T cells after yellow fever vaccination. UMIs and a universal primer site were added when TCR cDNA was made by 5'RACE template switching. Each CDR3 protein gets one entry after TCRdb re-called the 5' RACE reads with MiXCR. The sample has about 300,000 distinct CDR3 sequences, roughly 7% seen once. There are many counts of this clonotype. The ends lost 0 bases at V and 6 bases at J; junction bases unmatched: 5. The germline V gene encodes CDR1 MNHEY and CDR2 SVGAGI. This CDR3 spans 16 amino acids. Source: PBMCs, taken roughly seven weeks after the first yellow fever vaccination. The TCR originated in a man between 18 and 35 years old who received the YFV17D yellow fever vaccine. The V call is TRBV6-5, the J call TRBJ2-2; TRBD2 aligns across 9 bases. In DNA, the CDR3 is TGTGCCAGCAGTTACTCCGGCGGGGGGGCAGCCGGGGAGCTGTTTTTT. Its translation is CASSYSGGGAAGELFF.